The sequence of this T cell receptor (beta chain) was determined in a study of graft-versus-host responses after intestinal transplantation. TCRdb keeps only in-frame clones here, not all; method: immunoSEQ multiplex PCR. This sample has 9,500 to 15,000 clones, with 93% found just once. As regards this clone: Its antigen remains unidentified.

Study-wide results and caveats: Detection of GvH clones occurred in recipient marrow, and some had their first appearance in ileum or blood.

V lost 3 bases and J lost 6, with 5 bases in between. The CDR3 length is 12 residues. The germline CDR1 and CDR2 sequences are LNHDA and SQIVND (reference sequence). The TCR was taken from a human patient who received an intestinal transplant, so some T cells may come from the graft donor. The material sequenced was PBMCs, taken around 110 days after intestinal transplant. The gene calls are TRBV19 and TRBJ1-4; D not certain. The CDR3: CASSISYEKLFF. The CDR3 nucleotides read TGTGCCAGTAGTATCTCCTATGAAAAACTGTTTTTT.